The table lists the clone carrying this T cell receptor beta chain with a count of one. Clones were read by immunoSEQ multiplex PCR, and TCRdb kept only the in-frame ones, dropping some. The sample shows about 400,000 clones, 86% of them seen only once. This entry is derived from a study of cytomegalovirus exposure and HLA in healthy donors. The source material was PBMCs. The TCR originated in a woman aged 18-29 years in good health and CMV-seronegative.

The CDR3 loop is CASSAEMGAYGYTF. The CDR3 DNA is TGTGCCAGCAGCGCGGAAATGGGGGCGTATGGCTACACCTTC. This chain links TRBV7-8 with TRBJ1-2; tentative D call: TRBD1 (6 bases). The germline V and J ends were trimmed by 5 bases and 5 bases, with 15 bases remaining between them. This CDR3 comprises 14 residues. Germline CDR1 reads SGHVS; CDR2 reads FQNEAQ.